This paragraph covers one T cell receptor (beta chain) sequence. The sample originates from a study of blood T cell repertoires in COVID-19. Across the whole study: The United States, Italy and Spain supplied acute and convalescent COVID-19 samples. In each case, the material was cDNA or gDNA derived from T cells, B-cell-depleted T cells, or PBMCs.

CDR1 and CDR2 (germline): SGHTA, FQGNSA. The V and J ends lost 1 base and 8 bases, in that order; junction bases with no gene match: 4. The CDR3 contains 14 residues. Study processing details: The authors estimated nucleated cell counts from reference gene primer amplification. The method was immunoSEQ multiplex PCR; TCRdb's version includes in-frame clones alone and lacks a portion of them. The DNA gave D and trimming, while V, J and clone size come from that table. Of roughly 140,000 clones in the sample, approximately 85% are singletons; the top ten hold around 8%. Enrollment of patients from Seattle took place during active infection, with longitudinal follow-up.

The sequencing input was peripheral blood. The TCR originated in a woman in her sixties with COVID-19, enrolled during active disease. The rearrangement links TRBV7-2 to TRBJ1-2; TRBD1 matches 10 bases. The CDR3 bases are TGTGCCAGCAGCTTAGGACAGGGGGCATTGGGCTACACCTTC. Translating it yields CASSLGQGALGYTF.